The present T cell receptor (beta chain) was sequenced within a study of T cells in Graves' hyperthyroidism and ophthalmopathy. Researchers took RNA transcripts and amplified the TCR beta CDR3 regions from them. Primed by the HTBI set, a first-round RT-PCR was run on the TCR CDR3. From the multiplex PCR reads, TCRdb called clonotypes with MiXCR, one entry per CDR3 protein. Of fewer than 700,000 distinct CDR3 sequences in the sample, roughly 17% were seen once. The study included ophthalmopathy patients with Clinical Activity Score at least 3, NOSPECS grade at least 4 and duration under 3 months. The germline V gene encodes CDR1 SGHNT and CDR2 YYREEE (reference sequence). V dropped 4 bases and J dropped 0; count of bases not matched to a gene: 7. This CDR3 region has 16 residues.

The material sequenced was blood. The TCR was taken from a woman between 18 and 29 years old with Graves' ophthalmopathy. The chain combines TRBV5-4 with TRBJ2-1; TRBD2 agrees at 7 bases. The CDR3 coding sequence is TGTGCCAGCAGCCCCTCTAGCGGTAGCTCCTACAATGAGCAGTTCTTC. Its translation is CASSPSSGSSYNEQFF. Based on the CDR3 plus reference TRBV5-4 and TRBJ2-1, the full variable domain is ETGVTQSPTHLIKTRGQQVTLRCSSQSGHNTVSWYQQALGQGPQFIFQYYREEENGRGNFPPRFSGLQFPNYSSELNVNALELDDSALYLCASSPSSGSSYNEQFFGPGTRLTVL.